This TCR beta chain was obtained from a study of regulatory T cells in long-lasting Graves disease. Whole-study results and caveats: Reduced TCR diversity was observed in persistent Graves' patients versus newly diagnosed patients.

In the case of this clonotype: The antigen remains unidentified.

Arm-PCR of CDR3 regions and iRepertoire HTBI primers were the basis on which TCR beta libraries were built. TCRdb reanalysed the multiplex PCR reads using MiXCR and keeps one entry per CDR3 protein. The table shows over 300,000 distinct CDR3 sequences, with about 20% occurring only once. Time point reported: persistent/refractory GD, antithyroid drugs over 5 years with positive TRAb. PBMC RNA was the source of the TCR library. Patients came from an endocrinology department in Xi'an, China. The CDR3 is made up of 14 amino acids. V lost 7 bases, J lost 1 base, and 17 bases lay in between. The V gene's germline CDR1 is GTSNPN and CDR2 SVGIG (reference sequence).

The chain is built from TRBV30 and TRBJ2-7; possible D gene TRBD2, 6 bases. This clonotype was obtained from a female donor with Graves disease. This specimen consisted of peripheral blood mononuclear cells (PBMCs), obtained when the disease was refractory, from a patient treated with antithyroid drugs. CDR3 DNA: TGTGCCTCCACGGGCCAAGGGAGGTCCTACGAGCAGTACTTC. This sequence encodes CASTGQGRSYEQYF.